This T cell receptor (beta chain) came from a study of beta chain features in type 1 diabetes. About the research overall: Patient and healthy donor groups were alike in age, gender and cell yields.

Isolated RNA was reverse transcribed in full, so expressed TCRB transcripts were sequenced. Profiled with immunoSEQ multiplex PCR; TCRdb holds only in-frame clones, not every one. The table includes just over 450,000 clones, 25% to 35% detected once. This clone turned up a few times. Germline CDR1 SQVTM, CDR2 ANQGSEA. The ends lost 6 bases at V and 6 bases at J; junction bases unmatched: 11. CDR3 length: 14 amino acids. The TCR originated in a man aged 18 to 30 in good health. The J gene is TRBJ2-3, the V gene TRBV29-1; TRBD1 aligns across 8 bases. Sequenced input: naive CD4+ T cells from blood. CDR3 amino acids: CSVDRGARGDTQYF. CDR3 coding DNA: TGCAGCGTCGACAGGGGCGCCCGGGGCGATACGCAGTATTTT.